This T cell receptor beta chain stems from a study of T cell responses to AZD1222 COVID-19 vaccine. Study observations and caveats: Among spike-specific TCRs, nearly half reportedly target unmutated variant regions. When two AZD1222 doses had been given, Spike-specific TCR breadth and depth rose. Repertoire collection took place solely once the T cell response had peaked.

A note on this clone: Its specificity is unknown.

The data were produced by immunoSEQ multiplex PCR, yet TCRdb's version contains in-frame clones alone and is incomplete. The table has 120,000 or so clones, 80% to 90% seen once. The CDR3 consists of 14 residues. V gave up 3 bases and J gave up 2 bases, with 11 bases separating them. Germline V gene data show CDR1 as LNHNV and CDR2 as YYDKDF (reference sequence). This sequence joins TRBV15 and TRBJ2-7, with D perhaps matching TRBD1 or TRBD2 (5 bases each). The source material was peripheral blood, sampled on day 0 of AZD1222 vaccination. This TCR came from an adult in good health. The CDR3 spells CATSSGGLPYEQYF. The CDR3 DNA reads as TGTGCCACCAGCAGTGGGGGATTGCCCTACGAGCAGTACTTC.